Below, 26 T cell receptor beta chains from the same sample are listed, as sequenced in a study of control samples from healthy donors and cancer patients. The method was immunoSEQ multiplex PCR; TCRdb's version includes in-frame clones alone and lacks a portion of them. The sample shows about 80,000 clones, 75% to 95% of them seen only once. The sequencing sample was made of blood. The receptors here all came from a man between 45 and 60 years old in good health.

This chain links TRBV7-9 with TRBJ2-2; possibly TRBD1 for D (5 bases). The CDR3 spans 15 residues. Deletions cut 3 bases from V and 3 bases from J, with 11 bases between. Germline CDR1 SEHNR, CDR2 FQNEAQ (reference sequence). CDR3 region: CASSFGRADTGELFF. CDR3 nucleotides: TGTGCCAGCAGCTTTGGCAGGGCGGACACCGGGGAGCTGTTTTTT.

This chain joins TRBV7-2 and TRBJ2-3, with TRBD1 as a possible D gene (8 bases). The ends were cut back, 5 bases at V and 1 base at J, with 16 bases in the middle. The CDR3 has 16 amino acids. Germline-derived CDR1 and CDR2 are SGHTA and FQGNSA. The CDR3 reads CASSLRTGRGTDTQYF. As DNA, the CDR3 is TGTGCCAGCAGCCTTCGGACAGGGAGGGGCACAGATACGCAGTATTTT. Filled out from reference TRBV7-2 and TRBJ2-3, the complete variable domain reads GAGVSQSPSNKVTEKGKDVELRCDPISGHTALYWYRQSLGQGLEFLIYFQGNSAPDKSGLPSDRFSAERTGGSVSTLTIQRTQQEDSAVYLCASSLRTGRGTDTQYFGPGTRLTVL.

The chain employs TRBV7-2 and TRBJ1-6; TRBD1 matches 8 bases. With 5 bases clipped from V and 5 bases from J, the junction kept 11 bases outside the gene matches. Looked up from germline, CDR1 is SGHTA and CDR2 is FQGNSA. This CDR3 spans 17 amino acids. Written as DNA, the CDR3 is TGTGCCAGCAGCAAACGTCAGGGGGCTACTAATAATTCACCCCTCCACTTT. This gives the protein CASSKRQGATNNSPLHF.

The chain joins TRBV30 to TRBJ2-7; 7 bases agree with TRBD1. CDR1 is GTSNPN, CDR2 SVGIG, per germline (reference sequence). The CDR3 runs to 11 residues. The trim removed 8 bases at V and 3 bases at J, leaving 4 bases unmatched. The CDR3 DNA reads as TGTGCCGGCGACAGGGACTACGAGCAGTACTTC. Residues: CAGDRDYEQYF.

The DNA of the CDR3 is TGTGCCAGCAGCCCGGGACACCTGAACACTGAAGCTTTCTTT. The encoded protein is CASSPGHLNTEAFF. The V and J genes are TRBV3-1 (or the pseudogene TRBV3-2) and TRBJ1-1, with D maybe TRBD1 (6 bases). The CDR3 consists of 14 residues. The ends were cut back, 4 bases at V and 0 bases at J, with 9 bases in the middle. From germline, CDR1 is LGHDT and CDR2 YNNKEL (reference sequence).

The rearrangement uses TRBV19 and TRBJ1-5; TRBD1 aligns across 7 bases. J was trimmed by 2 bases and V by 9 bases; bases with no gene match: 13. This CDR3 has 16 amino acids. Germline CDR1 LNHDA, CDR2 SQIVND (reference sequence). This CDR3 is CARGGQLDGGNQPQHF. The CDR3 region has the DNA TGTGCCAGGGGGGGACAGCTGGACGGTGGCAATCAGCCCCAGCATTTT. The full variable domain, completed using reference TRBV19 and TRBJ1-5, is DGGITQSPKYLFRKEGQNVTLSCEQNLNHDAMYWYRQDPGQGLRLIYYSQIVNDFQKGDIAEGYSVSREKKESFPLTVTSAQKNPTAFYLCARGGQLDGGNQPQHFGDGTRLSIL.

The rearrangement uses TRBV28 and TRBJ2-3; 7 bases match TRBD2. The CDR3 is 12 amino acids. J was trimmed by 2 bases and V by 11 bases; bases with no gene match: 4. Per germline, CDR1 MDHEN and CDR2 SYDVKM. The chain's CDR3 is CAGRGNTDTQYF. The CDR3 DNA reads as TGTGCCGGGAGGGGTAACACAGATACGCAGTATTTT.

The V gene is TRBV7-1, the J gene TRBJ2-6, with D possibly TRBD1 on 6 matching bases. TRBV7-1 is identified as an open reading frame with a role that is uncertain. The CDR3 consists of 19 residues. Trimming took 6 bases from V and 5 from J, leaving 26 bases between them. The CDR3 loop reads CASRRASHEGQSRANVLTF. In nucleotides, the CDR3 is TGTGCCAGCAGACGTGCCAGTCACGAGGGACAAAGTCGGGCCAACGTCCTGACTTTC.

Details on this clone: One end of the junction does not line up with germline, which may come from a read error. The V gene is TRBV9, the J gene TRBJ1-2, with TRBD1 as a possible D gene (5 bases). From germline, CDR1 is SGDLS and CDR2 YYNGEE. This CDR3 is built from 13 residues. Here the CDR3 reads CASSSDTNSGYTF. CDR3 DNA sequence: TGTGCCAGCAGCTCGGACACGAACTCTGGCTACACCTTC.

The chain uses TRBV5-4 and TRBJ1-1; the match to TRBD1 covers 9 bases. The CDR3 length is 15 residues. Germline values: CDR1 SGHNT, CDR2 YYREEE (reference sequence). V shed 5 bases and J 5 bases; nucleotides not matched to a gene: 10. CDR3 in amino acids: CASSYTGQGWTEAFF. The CDR3 DNA is TGTGCCAGCAGTTATACGGGACAGGGATGGACTGAAGCTTTCTTT. Full variable domain (rest looked up from reference TRBV5-4 and TRBJ1-1): ETGVTQSPTHLIKTRGQQVTLRCSSQSGHNTVSWYQQALGQGPQFIFQYYREEENGRGNFPPRFSGLQFPNYSSELNVNALELDDSALYLCASSYTGQGWTEAFFGQGTRLTVV.

The rearrangement links TRBV27 to TRBJ2-7, with D possibly TRBD2 on 6 matching bases. The germline V and J ends were trimmed by 2 bases and 6 bases, with 20 bases remaining between them. Germline V lookup: CDR1 MNHEY, CDR2 SMNVEV (reference sequence). The CDR3 runs to 16 residues. The CDR3, as DNA: TGTGCCAGCAGTTTACCCCCTAGTGTGGGGGGAGGCGAGCAGTACTTC. Translation: CASSLPPSVGGGEQYF.

The V gene is TRBV2, the J gene TRBJ2-3, with a possible D match to TRBD1 (5 bases). Germline V gene data show CDR1 as SNHLY and CDR2 as FYNNEI. This CDR3 contains 13 residues. V was cut by 8 bases and J by 0 bases, with 9 bases left in between. CDR3 region: CASEQVSTDTQYF. As DNA, the CDR3 is TGTGCCAGCGAACAGGTTAGCACAGATACGCAGTATTTT.

V is TRBV19 and J is TRBJ2-1; D is perhaps TRBD2 (6 bases). The germline V gene has CDR1 LNHDA and CDR2 SQIVND (reference sequence). Trimming removed 5 bases at V and 7 bases at J, with 6 bases between. The CDR3 is made up of 11 amino acids. CDR3 in amino acids: CASSGGNEQFF. In DNA form, the CDR3 reads TGTGCCAGTAGTGGAGGGAATGAGCAGTTCTTC.

The V and J genes are TRBV2 and TRBJ1-1; maybe TRBD1 (5 bases). The CDR3 has 14 residues. V dropped 7 bases and J dropped 5 bases, with 17 bases sitting between them. In germline, CDR1 is SNHLY, CDR2 FYNNEI. CDR3: CASKGQGLLTEAFF. The CDR3 nucleotides are TGTGCCAGCAAAGGGCAGGGCCTCTTAACTGAAGCTTTCTTT.

In this sample, this clone turned up once. This chain uses TRBV5-5 with TRBJ1-2; TRBD1 matches at 7 bases. This CDR3 region has 15 residues. Germline CDR1 and CDR2: SGHKS and YYEKEE (reference sequence). Trimming cost V 1 base and J 10 bases; bases outside gene matches: 13. CDR3 region: CASSLSPTGEKAYTF. CDR3 DNA: TGTGCCAGCAGCTTGTCCCCCACAGGGGAAAAGGCCTACACCTTC.

The V call is TRBV4-3, the J call TRBJ1-2, with D uncertain. V lost 0 bases, J lost 8 bases, and 16 bases lay in between. Germline CDR1 LGHNA, CDR2 YSLEER. The CDR3 length is 15 residues. The CDR3 protein is CASSQERSRTMGYTF. Here the CDR3 DNA reads TGCGCCAGCAGCCAAGAGCGCTCGCGAACTATGGGCTACACCTTC.

This clone has only one observation. The chain recombines TRBV18 with TRBJ2-2; unclear D gene. Between the trimmed V and J ends, which lost 1 base and 2 bases, there was a span of 11 bases. CDR3 length equals 16 residues. CDR1 and CDR2 from the germline V gene are KGHSH and LQKENI. CDR3 in amino acids: CASSPLDILNTGELFF. The CDR3 nucleotides are TGTGCCAGCTCACCACTTGACATCCTAAACACCGGGGAGCTGTTTTTT.

The chain employs TRBV10-2 and TRBJ2-2; TRBD1 matches 9 bases. V shed 9 bases and J 7 bases; nucleotides not matched to a gene: 6. The CDR3 runs to 13 residues. Germline CDR1 reads WSHSY; CDR2 reads SAAADI. The CDR3 loop is CASKQGAVGELFF. CDR3 in DNA: TGCGCCAGTAAACAGGGGGCGGTCGGGGAGCTGTTTTTT.

The chain links TRBV3-1 (or the pseudogene TRBV3-2) to TRBJ2-5; 9 bases are shared with TRBD2. The CDR3 is made up of 13 amino acids. The J segment lost 5 bases and the V segment lost 5 bases, leaving 3 bases of the junction unmatched. The germline CDR1 and CDR2 sequences are LGHDT and YNNKEL (reference sequence). Here the CDR3 DNA reads TGTGCCAGCAGCAAAGCGGGGGGTGAGACCCAGTACTTC. This translates into CASSKAGGETQYF.

The rearrangement uses TRBV5-4 and TRBJ2-7; 7 nucleotides agree with TRBD1. The length of the CDR3 is 16 residues. Germline-derived CDR1 and CDR2 are SGHNT and YYREEE (reference sequence). V trimming: 5 bases; J trimming: 0 bases; junction bases outside the gene matches: 11. The CDR3 protein is CASSQGPRTGSYEQYF. The CDR3 nucleotides are TGTGCCAGCAGTCAGGGACCACGGACAGGCTCCTACGAGCAGTACTTC.

The table lists this clone with a count of one. This sequence joins TRBV5-6 and TRBJ2-3; the D call may be TRBD1 or TRBD2 (6 bases each). Germline V gives CDR1 SGHDT, CDR2 YYEEEE. This CDR3 has 16 amino acids. The ends were cut back, 1 base at V and 3 bases at J, with 15 bases in the middle. The CDR3 here is CASSLREGGNTDTQYF. The CDR3 nucleotides read TGTGCCAGCAGCTTGAGGGAAGGGGGGAATACAGATACGCAGTATTTT. The whole variable domain, remainder taken from reference TRBV5-6 and TRBJ2-3, is DAGVTQSPTHLIKTRGQQVTLRCSPKSGHDTVSWYQQALGQGPQFIFQYYEEEERQRGNFPDRFSGHQFPNYSSELNVNALLLGDSALYLCASSLREGGNTDTQYFGPGTRLTVL.

In its sample, this clone was seen once. The chain combines TRBV12-3 or TRBV12-4 with TRBJ1-6; no clear D. The CDR3 spans 12 residues. V was clipped by 1 base and J by 9 bases, with 4 bases between them. Here the CDR3 DNA reads TGTGCCAGCAGTTTAGGTAGTTCACCCCTCCACTTT. Translating gives CASSLGSSPLHF.

This clone was seen a single time. V is TRBV19 and J is TRBJ2-7, with a weak D call TRBD2 (5 bases). The CDR3 is 14 residues long. The V gene lost 5 bases and the J gene lost 3 bases, with 14 bases spanning the gap. CDR1 is LNHDA and CDR2 is SQIVND in the germline V gene (reference sequence). For the CDR3, the DNA is TGTGCCAGTAGTCCCCCGGGGTTTTTCTACGAGCAGTACTTC. Its translation: CASSPPGFFYEQYF.

The chain carries TRBV7-2 and TRBJ2-3, with D perhaps TRBD2 (6 bases). The germline V gene has CDR1 SGHTA and CDR2 FQGNSA. The V end was cut by 7 bases, the J end by 0 bases, with 11 bases between. There are 14 residues in the CDR3. The CDR3 region has the DNA TGTGCCAGCACCCGACGGGGGAGCACAGATACGCAGTATTTT. This sequence encodes CASTRRGSTDTQYF.

The chain employs TRBV7-2 and TRBJ1-6; D is undetermined. Deletions cut 3 bases from V and 7 bases from J, with 4 bases between. The CDR3 is 12 amino acids. Germline assignment: CDR1 SGHTA and CDR2 FQGNSA. CDR3 DNA sequence: TGTGCCAGCAGCTTCCACAATTCACCCCTCCACTTT. Its protein product is CASSFHNSPLHF.

The J gene is TRBJ2-2, the V gene TRBV11-1, with 9 bases matching TRBD1. This CDR3 spans 16 amino acids. The V gene end was trimmed by 1 base and the J gene end by 9 bases; junction bases not matched to a gene: 9. Looked up from germline, CDR1 is SGHAT and CDR2 is FQDESV (reference sequence). The CDR3 reads CASSLGPYRGPRELFF. The CDR3 nucleotides are TGTGCCAGCAGCTTAGGGCCTTACAGGGGGCCCCGGGAGCTGTTTTTT.